These T cell receptor beta chains were read from a single sample in a study of blood T cells in healthy people across ages. TCRdb used MiXCR to reprocess the 5' RACE reads, holding one entry per CDR3 protein. The data show roughly 730,000 distinct CDR3 sequences, with about 61% seen just once and roughly 26% held by the top ten. The sequencing sample was made of blood. All receptors derive from a man between 35 and 55 years old in good health. The CDR3 runs from the conserved cysteine through the conserved F or W. D genes are given only for firm matches. A row's size may be missing; if present it is once, few, many or a size class.

>TRBV29-1|-|TRBJ2-1|-
TGCAGCGCGGGACGGGACAATGAGCAGTTCTTC
CSAGRDNEQFF
>TRBV19|-|TRBJ2-1|TRBD1
TGTGCCAGTAGTATAGTCGGGACAGACACCTACAATGAGCAGTTCTTC
CASSIVGTDTYNEQFF
>TRBV27|-|TRBJ1-2|TRBD1
TGTGCCAGCAGTTTATCCGTGGGTGGGACAGGTGGGCGCGGTGGCTACACCTTC
CASSLSVGGTGGRGGYTF
>TRBV6-2/TRBV6-3|-|TRBJ2-1|-
TGTGCCAGCAGTTTTGGGGGAGGTCCGATGTTCTTC
CASSFGGGPMFF
>TRBV7-9|-|TRBJ2-1|-
TGTGCCAGCAGCTTATCAGGGCCGGGTGAGCAGTTCTTC
CASSLSGPGEQFF
>TRBV24-1|-|TRBJ2-2|TRBD2
TGTGCCACCAGTGACCAAAGCGGGGGGATCACCGGGGAGCTGTTTTTT
CATSDQSGGITGELFF
>TRBV28|many|TRBJ2-5|TRBD2
TGTGCCAGCAGTCCGTTGGGACTAGCCTTTAATGAGCAGTACTTC
CASSPLGLAFNEQYF
>TRBV5-1|many|TRBJ2-2|TRBD2
TGCGCCAGCAGCTCCGGACTAGCAGCTAACACCGGGGAGCTGTTTTTT
CASSSGLAANTGELFF
>TRBV20-1|few|TRBJ1-5|-
TGCAGTGCATCGGGCGGAGGTCAGCCCCAGCATTTT
CSASGGGQPQHF
>TRBV6-1|-|TRBJ2-3|TRBD2
TGTGCCAGCAGACTTGGACTAGCAGAGTCGGATACGCAGTATTTT
CASRLGLAESDTQYF
>TRBV12-3/TRBV12-4|-|TRBJ2-3|TRBD2
TGTGCCAGCACCAGACTAGCGGGGGGCAACACAGATACGCAGTATTTT
CASTRLAGGNTDTQYF
>TRBV6-6|-|TRBJ2-7|-
TGCGCCAGCAGTCAACTAGACAGTTTTCAGTACTTC
CASSQLDSFQYF
>TRBV27|-|TRBJ2-1|-
TGTGCCAGCAGCAGGGTGCGGGGAGAGCAGTTCTTC
CASSRVRGEQFF
>TRBV2|-|TRBJ2-1|-
TGTGCCAGCACTGCGGGCCATCGGGGTGAGCAGTTCTTC
CASTAGHRGEQFF
>TRBV7-2|few|TRBJ1-4|-
TGTGCCAGCAGCTTATCCCGAGGGACTAATGAAAAACTGTTTTTT
CASSLSRGTNEKLFF
>TRBV6-5|few|TRBJ1-1|-
TGTGCCAGCAGTACCGGGACGGGGAACACTGAAGCTTTCTTT
CASSTGTGNTEAFF
>TRBV5-1|-|TRBJ2-3|TRBD2
TGCGCCAGCATTGACTTGAGCGGGGCTAGCACAGATACGCAGTATTTT
CASIDLSGASTDTQYF
>TRBV12-3/TRBV12-4|once|TRBJ2-1|-
TGTGCCAGCAGTTTTCGCGGCAGGGGTTTCGATGAGCAGTTCTTC
CASSFRGRGFDEQFF
>TRBV6-5|-|TRBJ2-7|TRBD2
TGTGCCAGCAGTTACTCACCGGGCGGGAGGGCCTACGAGCAGTACTTC
CASSYSPGGRAYEQYF